This T cell receptor (beta chain) was identified during a study of shared clonotypes between healthy human individuals. Tens of millions of PBMCs were counted before genomic DNA extraction. The CDR3 runs 15 residues. Germline V gene lookup returns CDR1 MNHEY and CDR2 SVGAGI. With V trimmed by 7 bases and J by 3 bases, 9 bases remained unmatched. Data came from immunoSEQ multiplex PCR; TCRdb stores just in-frame clones and leaves some out. Of hundreds of thousands of clones listed, just over 75% were seen once; the top ten hold more than 10%. The clonotype originates from a woman in her thirties or forties in good health. Some clones in this sample may be carry-over from other donors' samples. The sequenced sample was PBMCs. The V call is TRBV6-5, the J call TRBJ2-1; TRBD2 agrees at 7 bases. This CDR3 reads CASTRASGIYNEQFF. Here the CDR3 DNA reads TGTGCCAGCACCCGGGCTAGCGGCATCTACAATGAGCAGTTCTTC.